This record covers a single T cell receptor (beta chain). The CDR3 extends over 13 amino acids. V lost 5 bases and J lost 8, with 13 bases in between. Germline assignment: CDR1 MNHEY and CDR2 SMNVEV (reference sequence). This record belongs to a study of CD8 T cells in Susac syndrome. Reverse transcription of roughly 0.5 to 1 ug RNA used random hexamers. Multiplex PCR with immunoSEQ amplified the TCR beta CDR3 across 54 Vbeta and 13 Jbeta. One entry per CDR3 protein results from TCRdb running MiXCR on the immunoSEQ multiplex PCR reads. The sample yields around 26,000 distinct CDR3 sequences, roughly 92% seen once.

Sequences were obtained from CD8+ T cells from PBMCs. The clonotype was recovered from a human donor in good health. The chain uses TRBV27 and TRBJ2-1, with D perhaps matching TRBD1 or TRBD2 (5 bases each). DNA of the CDR3: TGTGCCAGCAGTCTGGGACCCTGGGATGAGCAGTTCTTC. Its translation: CASSLGPWDEQFF.